These 3 T cell receptor beta chains were sequenced from one sample in a study of post-analysis software for immune sequencing data. Overall study findings and caveats: When patients were compared with controls, four or five TRBV segments were more frequent, TRBV5-6, TRBV5-1 and TRBV20-1 among them.

No antigen is known for these receptors. Unique molecular identifiers had been added to the TCR beta cDNA libraries. Using its own MiXCR run on the PCR reads, TCRdb lists one record per CDR3 protein. The sample carries roughly 600,000 distinct CDR3 sequences, roughly 46% recorded once. Sequencing input: blood. The source of these receptors is a girl aged 5 to 17 with multiple sclerosis.

This clonotype is a singleton in its sample. V gene TRBV29-1 combines with J gene TRBJ2-3; 9 nucleotides agree with TRBD1. V trimming: 7 bases; J trimming: 1 base; junction bases outside the gene matches: 9. The CDR3 runs 15 residues. CDR1 is SQVTM, CDR2 ANQGSEA, per germline. CDR3 sequence (DNA): TGCAGCGCCCCCGGACAGGGGATGGGCACAGATACGCAGTATTTT. This sequence encodes CSAPGQGMGTDTQYF.

The J gene is TRBJ2-3, the V gene TRBV7-4; 8 bases map to TRBD1. Germline CDR1 reads SGHVT; CDR2 reads SQSDAQ. The V gene end was trimmed by 4 bases and the J gene end by 2 bases; junction bases not matched to a gene: 8. The CDR3 contains 16 residues. The CDR3 bases are TGTGCCAGCAGCTCCTGGACAGGGCGCCCCACAGATACGCAGTATTTT. It translates to CASSSWTGRPTDTQYF.

The count of this clonotype is one. This chain uses TRBV12-3 or TRBV12-4 with TRBJ2-3, with 8 positions matching TRBD2. The J segment lost 5 bases and the V segment lost 5 bases, leaving 6 bases of the junction unmatched. This CDR3 region has 14 residues. CDR3 nucleotides: TGTGCCAGCAGTGCAGCGGGAGTGGAAGATACGCAGTATTTT. Translated, it gives CASSAAGVEDTQYF.